The rows below give T cell receptor beta chains drawn from one sample of a study of blood T cell repertoires in COVID-19. Using immunoSEQ multiplex PCR, the repertoire was profiled, and TCRdb retains in-frame clones only, with some absent. Of under 300,000 clones in the sample, around 83% are singletons; the top ten hold approximately 6%. The sample taken for sequencing was peripheral blood. Receptors were obtained from an elderly man with acute or convalescent COVID-19. Both conserved end residues are part of each CDR3. The D gene is left open where the match is weak. Some rows have no size entry. The others give once, few or many, or a class for an expanded clone.

>TRBD2|.|TRBV2|TRBJ2-2
TGTGCCAGCAGTTTGACTAGCGGGAGGGTAGGCACCGGGGAGCTGTTTTTT
CASSLTSGRVGTGELFF
>.|.|TRBV18|TRBJ2-3
TGTGCCAGCTCACCACTGGCCGCTGGAGGCACAGATACGCAGTATTTT
CASSPLAAGGTDTQYF
>TRBD1|.|TRBV5-1|TRBJ1-1
TGCGCCAGCAGCTTGGGGGGACAGGGCAATGCTGAAGCTTTCTTT
CASSLGGQGNAEAFF
>.|.|TRBV7-3|TRBJ2-3
TGTGCCAGCAGCTTAACCGGGAGCATGGATACGCAGTATTTT
CASSLTGSMDTQYF
>TRBD1|.|TRBV6-5|TRBJ2-5
TGTGCCAGCAGTTCGGGGGACAGGGTACAAGAGACCCAGTACTTC
CASSSGDRVQETQYF
>.|.|TRBV19|TRBJ2-5
TGTGCCAGTAGTATAGGCCCCTCGGGGACCCAGTACTTC
CASSIGPSGTQYF
>TRBD1|few|TRBV7-8|TRBJ1-6
TGTGCCAGCAGCTTTGGACAGGGAATCTCACCCCTCCACTTT
CASSFGQGISPLHF
>.|.|TRBV10-3|TRBJ2-3
TGTGCCATCAGTGAGTCGATGGCTGCGACTCAGTATTTT
CAISESMAATQYF
>.|once|TRBV28|TRBJ2-7
TGTGCCAGCAATCAGGGGTTACCCTCCTACGAGCAGTACTTC
CASNQGLPSYEQYF
>TRBD1|few|TRBV2|TRBJ2-5
TGTGCCACATCAGGGACAGGGGTGTTAGAGACCCAGTACTTC
CATSGTGVLETQYF
>.|.|TRBV5-6|TRBJ1-1
TGTGCCAGCAGCTTGGGGGCAAGGTTGAACACTGAAGCTTTCTTT
CASSLGARLNTEAFF
>TRBD2|.|TRBV27|TRBJ2-5
TGTGCCAGCAGTTTTGATCGGGGGGGGCAAGAGACCCAGTACTTC
CASSFDRGGQETQYF
>.|.|TRBV30|TRBJ2-3
TGTGCCTGGAGTGTGGGAGCGTCAGATACGCAGTATTTT
CAWSVGASDTQYF
>.|.|TRBV10-3|TRBJ1-2
TGTGCCATCAGCCTAGAAACAGGGACCTATGGCTACACCTTC
CAISLETGTYGYTF
>TRBD1|.|TRBV7-9|TRBJ1-2
TGTGCCAGCAGCTTAGACAGGGGGTATGCCTACACCTTC
CASSLDRGYAYTF
>TRBD1|once|TRBV19|TRBJ2-7
TGTGCCAGTAGCGTAGGGGACAGGTACTCCTACGAGCAGTACTTC
CASSVGDRYSYEQYF
>TRBD1|.|TRBV10-3|TRBJ1-1
TGTGCCATCAGTGAGTCGGGGGCAGGGGGCCCATATGAAGCTTTCTTT
CAISESGAGGPYEAFF
>TRBD1|.|TRBV6-5|TRBJ1-2
TGTGCCAGCAGTAGAGTGACAGGGTTCAGAGGTGGCTACACCTTC
CASSRVTGFRGGYTF
>TRBD2|.|TRBV7-8|TRBJ2-1
TGTGCCAGCAGCTTATATAACGGGAGGGCCAATGACAATGAGCAGTTCTTC
CASSLYNGRANDNEQFF
>.|.|TRBV5-1|TRBJ2-2
TGCGCCAGCAGACACGACTTCGCGAACACCGGGGAGCTGTTTTTT
CASRHDFANTGELFF
>TRBD2|few|TRBV28|TRBJ2-4
TGTGCCAGCAGTTTTGGGACTAGCGGGAAAAACATTCAGTACTTC
CASSFGTSGKNIQYF
>TRBD2|once|TRBV19|TRBJ2-1
TGTGCCAGTAGTGCAAGCGGGATGACCCTGGGCGGGAGGAATGAGCAGTTCTTC
CASSASGMTLGGRNEQFF
>TRBD1|.|TRBV5-1|TRBJ2-3
TGCGCCAGCAGCGTTAACAGGGGGCAGACAGATACGCAGTATTTT
CASSVNRGQTDTQYF
>TRBD1|.|TRBV9|TRBJ2-3
TGTGCCAGCAGCGTAGTCCCCCGAGACAGGGGCACAGATACGCAGTATTTT
CASSVVPRDRGTDTQYF
>.|.|TRBV12-3/TRBV12-4|TRBJ2-2
TGTGCCAGCAGTTTCTTCCCCGGGGAGCTGTTTTTT
CASSFFPGELFF
>.|.|TRBV2|TRBJ1-4
TGTGCCAGCAGTGGCAGGGTGCAAATGGGTAATGAAAAACTGTTTTTT
CASSGRVQMGNEKLFF
>.|.|TRBV28|TRBJ1-2
TGTGCCAGCAGTTTACAGACAGACTATGGCTACACCTTC
CASSLQTDYGYTF
>.|.|TRBV6-5|TRBJ2-7
TGTGCCAGCAGTTACGCTGAGAGCTCCTACGAGCAGTACTTC
CASSYAESSYEQYF
>TRBD2|once|TRBV5-1|TRBJ2-7
TGCGCCAGCAGCTTGGTGGCGGGGGGAAATTACGAGCAGTACTTC
CASSLVAGGNYEQYF
>.|.|TRBV4-1|TRBJ2-1
TGCGCCAGCAGCCTGATCGGGGGTGACAATGAGCAGTTCTTC
CASSLIGGDNEQFF
>.|.|TRBV6-6|TRBJ2-1
TGTGCCAGCAGTCGCGCCGTGAGCAGGGTACCCTCCTACAATGAGCAGTTCTTC
CASSRAVSRVPSYNEQFF